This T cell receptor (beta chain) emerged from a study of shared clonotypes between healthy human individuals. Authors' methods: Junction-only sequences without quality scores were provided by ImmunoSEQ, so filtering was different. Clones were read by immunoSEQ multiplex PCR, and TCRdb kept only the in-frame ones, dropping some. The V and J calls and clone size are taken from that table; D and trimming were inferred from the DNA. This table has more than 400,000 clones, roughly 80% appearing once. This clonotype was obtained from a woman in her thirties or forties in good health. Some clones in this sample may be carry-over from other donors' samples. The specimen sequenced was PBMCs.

CDR3 in DNA: TGTGCCAGCAGCTTGGGTCCAGGAGGGGCCAACGTCCTGACTTTC. It encodes CASSLGPGGANVLTF. The V and J genes are TRBV7-8 and TRBJ2-6; D remains unclear. V lost 3 bases to trimming and J lost 4 bases, with 10 bases between them. CDR3 length: 15 amino acids. Germline loops: CDR1 SGHVS, CDR2 FQNEAQ.